This is a list of T cell receptor beta chains from one sample in a study of blood T cell repertoires in COVID-19. This table comes from immunoSEQ multiplex PCR, and its TCRdb copy is limited to in-frame clones, with some not included. The table includes around 270,000 clones, 84% detected once. The material sequenced was peripheral blood. The receptors derive from a woman in her 40s who had recovered from COVID-19. The CDR3 runs from the conserved cysteine through the conserved F or W. A D gene is named only where the DNA matches it firmly. The size field is filled for only some rows; it gives once, few, many or a size class.

V: TRBV6-4; J: TRBJ1-2; D: .; size: .; DNA: TGTGCCAGCAGTGCGGGTTTAGAGAACTATGGCTACACCTTC; CDR3: CASSAGLENYGYTF
V: TRBV28; J: TRBJ1-2; D: .; size: .; DNA: TGTGCCAGCAGTTTACTAACAGGGAGTTATGGCTACACCTTC; CDR3: CASSLLTGSYGYTF
V: TRBV19; J: TRBJ1-5; D: TRBD1; size: .; DNA: TGTGCCAGTACGCAAACAGGGGGCTTTCAGCCCCAGCATTTT; CDR3: CASTQTGGFQPQHF
V: TRBV18; J: TRBJ1-5; D: .; size: few; DNA: TGTGCCAGCTCAGGGGCGAACAATCAGCCCCAGCATTTT; CDR3: CASSGANNQPQHF
V: TRBV4-1; J: TRBJ2-2; D: .; size: few; DNA: TGCGCCAGCAGCCATCGGGACACTGACACCGGGGAGCTGTTTTTT; CDR3: CASSHRDTDTGELFF
V: TRBV20-1; J: TRBJ2-1; D: TRBD2; size: .; DNA: TGCAGTGCTAGTTATTCGAGGCGGGGGGGCGGTGAGCAGTTCTTC; CDR3: CSASYSRRGGGEQFF
V: TRBV14; J: TRBJ2-2; D: .; size: few; DNA: TGTGCCAGCAGCCAAGAACCCGCGACGAACACCGGGGAGCTGTTTTTT; CDR3: CASSQEPATNTGELFF
V: TRBV3-1/TRBV3-2; J: TRBJ1-6; D: TRBD1; size: .; DNA: TGTGCCAGCAGCCATGGACAGGCAAATTCACCCCTCCACTTT; CDR3: CASSHGQANSPLHF
V: TRBV7-3; J: TRBJ2-1; D: TRBD2; size: few; DNA: TGTGCCAGCAGCTCCCAGGTGACTAGCGGGGCATACAATGAGCAGTTCTTC; CDR3: CASSSQVTSGAYNEQFF
V: TRBV6-6; J: TRBJ1-5; D: .; size: .; DNA: TGTGCCAGCAGCGTGCGGCGGGGGGAAAGCAATCAGCCCCAGCATTTT; CDR3: CASSVRRGESNQPQHF
V: TRBV15; J: TRBJ1-1; D: .; size: once; DNA: TGTGCCACCAGCAGAGATACGGACACTGAAGCTTTCTTT; CDR3: CATSRDTDTEAFF
V: TRBV6-5; J: TRBJ1-2; D: .; size: few; DNA: TGTGCCAGCAGTTCTGAAAGCGGACGGATGCGATATGGCTACACCTTC; CDR3: CASSSESGRMRYGYTF
V: TRBV19; J: TRBJ2-2; D: .; size: few; DNA: TGTGCCAGTAGTATTATGTCTCGGGAGCTGTTTTTT; CDR3: CASSIMSRELFF
V: TRBV3-1/TRBV3-2; J: TRBJ2-2; D: .; size: .; DNA: TGTGCCAGCAGCCAAGTGTTCAGTTCCTTGAACACCGGGGAGCTGTTTTTT; CDR3: CASSQVFSSLNTGELFF
V: TRBV6-1; J: TRBJ2-3; D: TRBD2; size: .; DNA: TGTGCCAGCAGTGGAAAAGGTAGCGGGAAGAGCACAGATACGCAGTATTTT; CDR3: CASSGKGSGKSTDTQYF
V: TRBV5-4; J: TRBJ2-3; D: .; size: few; DNA: TGTGCCAGCAGCCTGCCAGGGAAGGGAAATACAGATACGCAGTATTTT; CDR3: CASSLPGKGNTDTQYF
V: TRBV5-4; J: TRBJ2-1; D: .; size: .; DNA: TGTGCCAGCAGCCTAACCAATGAGCAGTTCTTC; CDR3: CASSLTNEQFF
V: TRBV12-3/TRBV12-4; J: TRBJ1-6; D: TRBD1; size: .; DNA: TGTGCCAGCAGGACAGGGGGGGATTCACCCCTCCACTTT; CDR3: CASRTGGDSPLHF
V: TRBV7-9; J: TRBJ1-2; D: TRBD1; size: .; DNA: TGTGCCAGCAGCTTGGGACAGGGGGGTTCAAGTGGCTACACCTTC; CDR3: CASSLGQGGSSGYTF
V: TRBV7-6; J: TRBJ2-7; D: TRBD1; size: .; DNA: TGTGCCAGCAGCTTAGAACAGGGGGCTTCCTACGAGCAGTACTTC; CDR3: CASSLEQGASYEQYF
V: TRBV20-1; J: TRBJ2-5; D: .; size: .; DNA: TGCAGTGCTTTCAGCGGGGAGACCCAGTACTTC; CDR3: CSAFSGETQYF
V: TRBV28; J: TRBJ1-4; D: TRBD1; size: .; DNA: TGTGCCAGCAGTCTCACAGGGGGGCAGAATGAAAAACTGTTTTTT; CDR3: CASSLTGGQNEKLFF
V: TRBV2; J: TRBJ1-5; D: .; size: .; DNA: TGTGCCAGCAGTGAAGACAGGGCCCTTCGTCAGCCCCAGCATTTT; CDR3: CASSEDRALRQPQHF
V: TRBV28; J: TRBJ2-7; D: .; size: once; DNA: TGTGCCAGCAGGGAGAACAGGGACCCCTACGAGCAGTACTTC; CDR3: CASRENRDPYEQYF
V: TRBV10-3; J: TRBJ2-7; D: .; size: .; DNA: TGTGCCATCAGTGATCTAGGCGGCAGGACTTCCTACGAGCAGTACTTC; CDR3: CAISDLGGRTSYEQYF
V: TRBV15; J: TRBJ1-2; D: TRBD1; size: .; DNA: TGTGCCACCAGCGGCCCGGGACAGGACATTTTTGACTATGGCTACACCTTC; CDR3: CATSGPGQDIFDYGYTF
V: TRBV10-3; J: TRBJ2-2; D: TRBD1; size: .; DNA: TGTGCCATCAATGGCGTCGGGACAGCCAACACCGGGGAGCTGTTTTTT; CDR3: CAINGVGTANTGELFF
V: TRBV11-2; J: TRBJ2-7; D: .; size: .; DNA: TGTGCCAGCAGCTTAGTCGGGACACCGGCCCAGTACTTC; CDR3: CASSLVGTPAQYF
V: TRBV5-1; J: TRBJ1-1; D: .; size: .; DNA: TGCGCCAGCAGCTTGGGCGGGGGGGAGAACACTGAAGCTTTCTTT; CDR3: CASSLGGGENTEAFF
V: TRBV6-6; J: TRBJ2-3; D: TRBD1; size: once; DNA: TGTGCCAGCAGTTGGGGACAGGGGGAGGATACGCAGTATTTT; CDR3: CASSWGQGEDTQYF
V: TRBV19; J: TRBJ1-1; D: TRBD1; size: once; DNA: TGTGCCAGTAGGAACAGACAGGGGGCGGGCACTGAAGCTTTCTTT; CDR3: CASRNRQGAGTEAFF
V: TRBV7-6; J: TRBJ2-3; D: TRBD1; size: .; DNA: TGTGCCAGCAGCTCCGGGACAGGGGTCACAGATACGCAGTATTTT; CDR3: CASSSGTGVTDTQYF
V: TRBV19; J: TRBJ1-1; D: .; size: .; DNA: TGTGCCAGTTCCGAAAGCGCGTTGAACACTGAAGCTTTCTTT; CDR3: CASSESALNTEAFF
V: TRBV6-4; J: TRBJ1-6; D: .; size: .; DNA: TGTGCCAGCAGTGACTATTACGGCGGTTCACCCCTCCACTTT; CDR3: CASSDYYGGSPLHF
V: TRBV9; J: TRBJ1-1; D: .; size: .; DNA: TGTGCCAGCAGCCCCCAGGCAGGGCGAGAAGCTTTCTTT; CDR3: CASSPQAGREAFF
V: TRBV2; J: TRBJ1-2; D: TRBD1; size: .; DNA: TGTGCCAGCAGTGTCTCAGGGGGCGGTGGCTACACCTTC; CDR3: CASSVSGGGGYTF
V: TRBV5-1; J: TRBJ2-3; D: .; size: .; DNA: TGCGCCAGTGAGGTCGAAGGGGTCGGAGATACGCAGTATTTT; CDR3: CASEVEGVGDTQYF
V: TRBV6-5; J: TRBJ2-7; D: TRBD1; size: .; DNA: TGTGCCAGCAGTTACTACAGGGGAAACGAGCAGTACTTC; CDR3: CASSYYRGNEQYF
V: TRBV2; J: TRBJ1-2; D: .; size: .; DNA: TGTGCCAGCAGTGCCGACATCCATGGCTACACCTTC; CDR3: CASSADIHGYTF
V: TRBV6-5; J: TRBJ2-7; D: .; size: .; DNA: TGTGCCAGCAGTTTTCAGAGACTCTCCTACGAGCAGTACTTC; CDR3: CASSFQRLSYEQYF
V: TRBV4-1; J: TRBJ2-3; D: TRBD1; size: .; DNA: TGCGCCAGCAGCCAATCACCTCCCCGGGCACAGGGGCGGACAGATACGCAGTATTTT; CDR3: CASSQSPPRAQGRTDTQYF
V: TRBV18; J: TRBJ1-6; D: .; size: few; DNA: TGTGCCAGCTCACCATCGACAGCCATTAATTCACCCCTCCACTTT; CDR3: CASSPSTAINSPLHF
V: TRBV7-2; J: TRBJ2-5; D: .; size: .; DNA: TGTGCCAGCAGCTTCCTGCCCCTACAAGAGACCCAGTACTTC; CDR3: CASSFLPLQETQYF
V: TRBV19; J: TRBJ1-2; D: .; size: .; DNA: TGTGCCAGTAGTTGGCCTAACTATGGCTACACCTTC; CDR3: CASSWPNYGYTF
V: TRBV12-3/TRBV12-4; J: TRBJ2-1; D: .; size: .; DNA: TGTGCCAGCAGTGTAACAGGGCTCAATGAGCAGTTCTTC; CDR3: CASSVTGLNEQFF
V: TRBV19; J: TRBJ2-2; D: .; size: .; DNA: TGTGCCAGTACAGACGGGGGGCCTAGCACCGGGGAGCTGTTTTTT; CDR3: CASTDGGPSTGELFF
V: TRBV18; J: TRBJ2-1; D: TRBD1; size: .; DNA: TGTGCCAGCTCACTCAATATCGGGACAGAGAATGAGCAGTTCTTC; CDR3: CASSLNIGTENEQFF
V: TRBV14; J: TRBJ1-6; D: .; size: .; DNA: TGTGCCAGCAGCCAAGATGCAGGGCGGGAGGGTCCCCTCCACTTT; CDR3: CASSQDAGREGPLHF
V: TRBV11-3; J: TRBJ2-1; D: .; size: many; DNA: TGTGCCAGCAGCTTAGAACAGTTATACAATGAGCAGTTCTTC; CDR3: CASSLEQLYNEQFF
V: TRBV3-1/TRBV3-2; J: TRBJ2-2; D: TRBD2; size: .; DNA: TGTGCCAGCAGCCACCTTTTGGGAGGGGCGGTCGGGGAGCTGTTTTTT; CDR3: CASSHLLGGAVGELFF
V: TRBV28; J: TRBJ1-2; D: .; size: .; DNA: TGTGCCAGCAGATCCCCAGGGGACTATGGCTACACCTTC; CDR3: CASRSPGDYGYTF